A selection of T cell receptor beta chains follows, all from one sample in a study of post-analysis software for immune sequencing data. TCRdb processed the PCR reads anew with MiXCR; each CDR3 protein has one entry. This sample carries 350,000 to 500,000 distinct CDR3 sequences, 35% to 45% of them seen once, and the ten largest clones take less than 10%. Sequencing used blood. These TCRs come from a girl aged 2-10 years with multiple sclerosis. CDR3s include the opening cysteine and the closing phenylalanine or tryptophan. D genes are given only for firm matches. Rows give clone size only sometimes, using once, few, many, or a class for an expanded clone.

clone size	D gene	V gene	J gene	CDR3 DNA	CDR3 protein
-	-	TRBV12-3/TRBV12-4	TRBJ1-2	TGTGCCAGCACCAAATGGGCCTTTGACCCATCAGCTAACTATGGCTACACCTTC	CASTKWAFDPSANYGYTF
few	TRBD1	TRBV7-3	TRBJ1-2	TGTGCCAGCAGCTCGACAGGGTGGGACTATGGCTACACCTTC	CASSSTGWDYGYTF
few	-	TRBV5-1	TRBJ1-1	TGCGCCAGCAGCTTGGAAGGCAGGCGCACTGAAGCTTTCTTT	CASSLEGRRTEAFF
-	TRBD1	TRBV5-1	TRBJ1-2	TGCGCCAGCAGCCAGTACGGGACAGACTATGGCTACACCTTC	CASSQYGTDYGYTF
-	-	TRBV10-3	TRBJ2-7	TGTGCCATCAGTGAAACAACAGGGACCCACGGGGACTACGAGCAGTACTTC	CAISETTGTHGDYEQYF
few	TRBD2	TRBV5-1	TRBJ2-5	TGCGCCAGCAGCTTGGTGTCTAGCGGGGAAGAGACCCAGTACTTC	CASSLVSSGEETQYF
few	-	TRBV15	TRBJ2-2	TGTGCCACCAGCAGACCCAGGGACACCTTCACCGGGGAGCTGTTTTTT	CATSRPRDTFTGELFF
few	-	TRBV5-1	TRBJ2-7	TGCGCCAGCAGTGCGGCTAGGGACTCCTACGAGCAGTACTTC	CASSAARDSYEQYF
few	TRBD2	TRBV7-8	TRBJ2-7	TGTGCCAGCAGCGGCATTTGGACTAGCGGCTACTACGAGCAGTACTTC	CASSGIWTSGYYEQYF
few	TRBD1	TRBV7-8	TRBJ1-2	TGTGCCAGCAACTCGATCCGGGACAGAAACTATGGCTACACCTTC	CASNSIRDRNYGYTF
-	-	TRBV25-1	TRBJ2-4	TGTGCCAGCTTCCACACAGCCAAAAGCATTCAGTACTTC	CASFHTAKSIQYF
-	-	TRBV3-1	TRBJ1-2	TGTGCCAGCAGCCAAGATCCCGGAGGCGGCTACACCTTC	CASSQDPGGGYTF
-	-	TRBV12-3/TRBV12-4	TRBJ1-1	TGTGCCAGCAGTGTGGGGGGGGATCGCACTGAAGCTTTCTTT	CASSVGGDRTEAFF
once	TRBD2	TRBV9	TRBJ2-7	TGTGCCAGCAGCCCCCCGCTAGCGGGGGGCGAGCAGTACTTC	CASSPPLAGGEQYF
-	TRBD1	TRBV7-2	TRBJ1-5	TGTGCCAGCAGCCCGACAGGGAGCCCCTCCGATCAGCCCCAGCATTTT	CASSPTGSPSDQPQHF
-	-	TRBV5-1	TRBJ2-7	TGCGCCAGCAGCTGGGCAGACACTCTAACCTACGAGCAGTACTTC	CASSWADTLTYEQYF
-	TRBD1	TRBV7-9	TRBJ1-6	TGTGCCAGCAGCTTAGTCTCGACAGGGGTTTCACCCCTCCACTTT	CASSLVSTGVSPLHF
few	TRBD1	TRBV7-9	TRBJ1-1	TGTGCCAGCAGCCTTGCCGGGACAGAGAACACTGAAGCTTTCTTT	CASSLAGTENTEAFF
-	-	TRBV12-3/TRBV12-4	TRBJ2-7	TGTGCCAGCAGTTTAGCCCAATATAGCTACGAGCAGTACTTC	CASSLAQYSYEQYF